A single sample gave rise to the 32 T cell receptor beta chains below, sequenced in a study of T cell repertoires in cytomegalovirus infection. Their antigens are not known. Via MiXCR, TCRdb re-called the reads, giving one row per CDR3 protein. The data contain approximately 100,000 distinct CDR3 sequences, around 40% of them singletons. Sequenced material: CD8+ T cells from cultured PBMCs, taken from culture after CMV antigen stimulation. These receptors all stem from a human donor in good health (CMV status not recorded). Some clones in this sample may be carry-over from other donors' samples.

The V gene is TRBV15, the J gene TRBJ2-1, with TRBD1 identical over 9 bases. CDR1 and CDR2 from the germline V gene are LNHNV and YYDKDF (reference sequence). The V gene end was trimmed by 3 bases and the J gene end by 8 bases; junction bases not matched to a gene: 11. This CDR3 region has 16 residues. The CDR3 sequence is CATSRGPGQGSHEQFF. CDR3 coding DNA: TGTGCCACCAGCAGGGGACCGGGACAGGGTTCACATGAGCAGTTCTTC. Based on the CDR3 plus reference TRBV15 and TRBJ2-1, the full variable domain is DAMVIQNPRYQVTQFGKPVTLSCSQTLNHNVMYWYQQKSSQAPKLLFHYYDKDFNNEADTPDNFQSRRPNTSFCFLDIRSPGLGDTAMYLCATSRGPGQGSHEQFFGPGTRLTVL.

This chain links TRBV24-1 with TRBJ2-1; TRBD2 agrees at 9 bases. The germline V gene encodes CDR1 KGHDR and CDR2 SFDVKD. J was trimmed by 5 bases and V by 2 bases; bases with no gene match: 3. The CDR3 length is 15 residues. CDR3 sequence reads: CATSDSTSGHNEQFF. The DNA of the CDR3 is TGTGCCACCAGTGATTCGACTAGCGGCCACAATGAGCAGTTCTTC.

The chain carries TRBV6-6 and TRBJ1-2, with 7 bases aligning to TRBD1. CDR1 and CDR2 (germline): MNHNY, SVGAGI (reference sequence). The CDR3 covers 12 residues. V shed 11 bases, J shed 6 bases, and the junction held 9 bases outside the gene matches. As DNA, the CDR3 is TGTGCCTCAGGGGGAATAGTAAATGGCTACACCTTC. Its translation: CASGGIVNGYTF.

The rearrangement uses TRBV6-1 and TRBJ2-7, with TRBD2 matching 14 bases. V was pared by 5 bases and J by 3 bases, with 3 bases of the junction left unmatched. The CDR3 loop spans 15 amino acids. Germline CDR1 and CDR2: MNHNS and SASEGT. The CDR3 reads CASSQGLAGDYEQYF. Here the CDR3 DNA reads TGTGCCAGCAGTCAGGGACTAGCGGGGGACTACGAGCAGTACTTC.

This chain joins TRBV2 and TRBJ2-1; possibly TRBD1 or TRBD2 for D (5 bases each). Trimming took 8 bases from V and 0 from J, leaving 8 bases between them. Germline V lookup: CDR1 SNHLY, CDR2 FYNNEI. The length of the CDR3 is 13 residues. CDR3 sequence: CASVGTSYNEQFF. For the CDR3, the DNA is TGTGCCAGCGTCGGGACCTCCTACAATGAGCAGTTCTTC.

In its sample, this clonotype was seen a few times. The chain combines TRBV6-8 with TRBJ1-4; 11 bases are shared with TRBD1. The V gene end was trimmed by 0 bases and the J gene end by 8 bases; junction bases not matched to a gene: 2. The CDR3 has 15 residues. Germline V gives CDR1 MNHGY, CDR2 SAAAGT. The CDR3 loop is CASSYSGQGGEKLFF. Here the CDR3 DNA reads TGTGCCAGCAGTTACTCGGGACAGGGGGGAGAAAAACTGTTTTTT.

This clonotype has more than one count but fewer than ten. The J gene is TRBJ2-3, the V gene TRBV12-3 or TRBV12-4; D call uncertain. Trimming pared 5 bases from V and 1 base from J, leaving 13 bases between. The CDR3 is made up of 15 amino acids. The CDR3 DNA follows: TGTGCCAGCAGTGCCGTCGACGGAGGCACAGATACGCAGTATTTT. It yields the protein CASSAVDGGTDTQYF.

This clonotype was recorded at least ten times. The chain combines TRBV19 with TRBJ2-2; D gene ambiguous. This CDR3 contains 11 residues. V was cut by 5 bases and J by 4 bases, with 2 bases left in between. Germline values: CDR1 LNHDA, CDR2 SQIVND (reference sequence). CDR3 amino acids: CASSSTGELFF. In DNA, the CDR3 is TGTGCCAGTAGTTCCACCGGGGAGCTGTTTTTT.

This clonotype was detected ten times or more. The chain carries TRBV20-1 and TRBJ2-1; either TRBD1 or TRBD2 may supply D (5 bases each). Between the trimmed V and J ends, which lost 0 bases and 6 bases, there was a span of 18 bases. From germline, CDR1 is DFQATT and CDR2 SNEGSKA (reference sequence). The CDR3 consists of 16 residues. Here the CDR3 reads CSARDLPGPQPNEQFF. CDR3 coding DNA: TGCAGTGCTAGAGATCTCCCGGGACCCCAGCCCAATGAGCAGTTCTTC.

This clonotype has a handful of counts. The chain employs TRBV4-1 and TRBJ2-1; D unresolved. The CDR3 has 13 residues. V gave up 4 bases and J gave up 5 bases, with 9 bases separating them. Looked up from germline, CDR1 is MGHRA and CDR2 is YSYEKL. The CDR3 sequence: CASSPVSDNEQFF. The CDR3 nucleotides read TGCGCCAGCAGCCCCGTAAGTGACAATGAGCAGTTCTTC.

This clonotype was detected once. The chain has TRBV6-1 and TRBJ1-2, with a possible D match to TRBD1 (5 bases). The V gene's germline CDR1 is MNHNS and CDR2 SASEGT. The germline V and J ends were trimmed by 3 bases and 7 bases, with 12 bases remaining between them. The CDR3 has 13 residues. CDR3 bases: TGTGCCAGCAGTGAGGGGCAGAACAGTGGCTACACCTTC. Amino acid sequence: CASSEGQNSGYTF.

This rearrangement joins TRBV7-9 to TRBJ1-2, with D hard to call. Germline values: CDR1 SEHNR, CDR2 FQNEAQ (reference sequence). CDR3 length equals 16 residues. Trimming left V 4 bases short and J 4 bases short, with 19 bases between. CDR3 residues: CASSSQVQTPIYGYTF. The CDR3 coding sequence is TGTGCCAGCAGCTCCCAAGTCCAGACACCGATCTATGGCTACACCTTC.

A single count supports this clonotype. The chain carries TRBV7-9 and TRBJ1-3, with D perhaps matching TRBD1 (5 bases). CDR3 length: 15 residues. Germline values: CDR1 SEHNR, CDR2 FQNEAQ (reference sequence). Deletions cut 5 bases from V and 3 bases from J, with 14 bases between. CDR3 nucleotides: TGTGCCAGCAGCCCCCCAGGGCCCGGTGGAAACACCATATATTTT. This codes for CASSPPGPGGNTIYF.

The chain uses TRBV7-6 and TRBJ2-7; D is possibly TRBD1 or TRBD2 (5 bases each). The CDR3 has 15 residues. Trimming removed 2 bases at V and 3 bases at J, with 14 bases between. Germline loops: CDR1 SGHVS, CDR2 FNYEAQ. The CDR3 loop is CASSLRGTAGYEQYF. The CDR3 bases are TGTGCCAGCAGCTTAAGGGGAACGGCGGGCTACGAGCAGTACTTC. The whole variable domain, filled in from reference TRBV7-6 and TRBJ2-7, reads GAGVSQSPRYKVTKRGQDVALRCDPISGHVSLYWYRQALGQGPEFLTYFNYEAQQDKSGLPNDRFSAERPEGSISTLTIQRTEQRDSAMYRCASSLRGTAGYEQYFGPGTRLTVT.

The chain recombines TRBV7-2 with TRBJ2-1; maybe TRBD2 (7 bases). This CDR3 comprises 14 residues. V was clipped by 10 bases and J by 6 bases, with 19 bases between them. Germline V gene lookup returns CDR1 SGHTA and CDR2 FQGNSA. CDR3 sequence: CANTEEGGLNEQFF. The CDR3 DNA follows: TGTGCCAACACCGAAGAGGGGGGGCTCAATGAGCAGTTCTTC.

CDR3 DNA sequence: TGTGCCAGCAGTCCTTGGGGGGACGGAGAAGCTTTCTTT. This sequence encodes CASSPWGDGEAFF. J is TRBJ1-1 and V is TRBV6-5, with D perhaps TRBD1 (5 bases). The CDR3 contains 13 residues. V was cut by 5 bases and J by 8 bases, with 15 bases left in between. Germline values: CDR1 MNHEY, CDR2 SVGAGI.

The genes are TRBV2 and TRBJ1-2; D not resolved. Germline V gene lookup returns CDR1 SNHLY and CDR2 FYNNEI. V was clipped by 8 bases and J by 8 bases, with 9 bases between them. CDR3 size: 10 residues. CDR3 residues: CASFEWGYTF. CDR3 DNA: TGTGCCAGCTTCGAGTGGGGCTACACCTTC.

At least ten counts were recorded for this clonotype. This sequence joins TRBV7-8 and TRBJ1-6, with 9 bases aligning to TRBD1. The CDR3 is 14 residues long. Trimming took 5 bases from V and 8 from J; bases not matched to a gene: 4. CDR1 SGHVS and CDR2 FQNEAQ come from the germline V gene. The DNA of the CDR3 is TGTGCCAGCAGCCCAGGACAGGGGTATTCACCCCTCCACTTT. Its translation: CASSPGQGYSPLHF. Supplemented by reference TRBV7-8 and TRBJ1-6, the full variable domain reads GAGVSQSPRYKVAKRGQDVALRCDPISGHVSLFWYQQALGQGPEFLTYFQNEAQLDKSGLPSDRFFAERPEGSVSTLKIQRTQQEDSAVYLCASSPGQGYSPLHFGNGTRLTVT.

The chain joins TRBV11-2 to TRBJ2-1, with D uncertain. The length of the CDR3 is 14 residues. Trimming removed 5 bases at V and 3 bases at J, with 11 bases between. Germline loops: CDR1 SGHAT, CDR2 FQNNGV. The CDR3 reads CASSPQTGYNEQFF. As DNA, the CDR3 is TGTGCCAGCAGCCCCCAAACCGGCTACAATGAGCAGTTCTTC.

The rearrangement uses TRBV6-5 and TRBJ2-7, with D possibly matching TRBD1 (6 bases). V gave up 6 bases and J gave up 5 bases, with 11 bases separating them. CDR1 and CDR2 (germline): MNHEY, SVGAGI. CDR3 length equals 12 residues. CDR3 in DNA: TGTGCCAGCAGCGACAGGTGGGACGAGCAGTACTTC. Amino acids: CASSDRWDEQYF.

The V and J genes are TRBV12-3 or TRBV12-4 and TRBJ2-3; D perhaps matches TRBD1 (5 bases). This CDR3 has 15 residues. Deletions cut 2 bases from V and 0 bases from J, with 9 bases between. The CDR3 DNA reads as TGTGCCAGCAGTTTAAGGGGTTCTAGCACAGATACGCAGTATTTT. As protein: CASSLRGSSTDTQYF.

Comments on this clonotype: One junction end does not reproduce the germline sequence, and a read error may be involved. The chain carries TRBV7-6 and TRBJ2-2; TRBD2 matches at 12 bases. This CDR3 region has 17 residues. Per germline, CDR1 SGHVS and CDR2 FNYEAQ. The CDR3 spells CASSLAGGPFDTGELFF. CDR3 coding DNA: TGTGCCAGCAGCCTAGCGGGGGGGCCGTTTGACACCGGGGAGCTGTTTTTT.

This clonotype showed up just a few times. The chain couples TRBV4-1 to TRBJ1-1, with D perhaps matching TRBD1 (6 bases). Germline CDR1 MGHRA, CDR2 YSYEKL. Trimming left V 0 bases short and J 1 base short, with 12 bases between. This CDR3 is built from 16 residues. Here the CDR3 reads CASSQDSRGANTEAFF. Written as DNA, the CDR3 is TGCGCCAGCAGCCAAGATTCAAGGGGGGCGAACACTGAAGCTTTCTTT.

This clonotype has just a few counts. V is TRBV7-8 and J is TRBJ2-7; maybe TRBD2 (5 bases). CDR3 length: 14 amino acids. Germline V gives CDR1 SGHVS, CDR2 FQNEAQ. V lost 7 bases to trimming and J lost 5 bases, with 18 bases between them. CDR3 residues: CASTFGPASNEQYF. In DNA form, the CDR3 reads TGTGCCAGCACCTTTGGGCCCGCTAGCAACGAGCAGTACTTC.

This clonotype was counted a few times. The gene calls are TRBV4-1 and TRBJ2-7, with TRBD1 matching over 7 bases. The junction had 5 bases not matched to a gene; V was cut back by 0 bases and J by 6 bases. The CDR3 is 14 amino acids. Germline lookup yields CDR1 MGHRA and CDR2 YSYEKL. CDR3 sequence: CASSQEQGTFEQYF. As DNA, the CDR3 is TGCGCCAGCAGCCAAGAACAGGGGACCTTCGAGCAGTACTTC.

The chain is built from TRBV7-9 and TRBJ2-1, with 8 nucleotides matching TRBD2. Germline loops: CDR1 SEHNR, CDR2 FQNEAQ (reference sequence). CDR3 length: 16 residues. The V segment lost 6 bases and the J segment 0 bases; nucleotides outside the gene matches: 7. CDR3 sequence (DNA): TGTGCCAGCAGGGGGGGCGGGGGGCCCTCCTACAATGAGCAGTTCTTC. It codes for CASRGGGGPSYNEQFF.

The rearrangement joins TRBV7-9 to TRBJ2-5; the match to TRBD1 covers 8 bases. Germline CDR1 is SEHNR and CDR2 is FQNEAQ (reference sequence). With V trimmed by 5 bases and J by 5 bases, 16 bases remained unmatched. CDR3 length: 17 amino acids. The CDR3 sequence: CASSPGQGLRLGETQYF. The DNA of the CDR3 is TGTGCCAGCAGCCCCGGACAGGGCCTTCGGTTGGGGGAGACCCAGTACTTC.

This clonotype was detected a few times. The V and J genes are TRBV27 and TRBJ1-4; D is possibly TRBD1 (6 bases). This CDR3 comprises 15 residues. Germline CDR1 is MNHEY and CDR2 is SMNVEV (reference sequence). The V end was cut by 5 bases, the J end by 8 bases, with 18 bases between. The CDR3 bases are TGTGCCAGCAGTCCCCTGACAGGCGTACGCGAAAAACTGTTTTTT. This encodes CASSPLTGVREKLFF.

J is TRBJ2-5 and V is TRBV6-5, with D possibly called TRBD1 or TRBD2 (5 bases each). V was cut by 0 bases and J by 3 bases, with 11 bases left in between. This CDR3 comprises 15 residues. Germline loops: CDR1 MNHEY, CDR2 SVGAGI. The CDR3 region is CASSYSGVQEETQYF. The CDR3 nucleotides are TGTGCCAGCAGTTACTCGGGGGTGCAGGAAGAGACCCAGTACTTC.

The chain recombines TRBV7-7 with TRBJ2-5; perhaps TRBD1 as D (5 bases). CDR3 length equals 14 residues. Trimming cost V 1 base and J 5 bases, with 11 bases left between them. Germline loops: CDR1 SSHAT, CDR2 FNYEAQ (reference sequence). The CDR3 DNA reads as TGTGCCAGCAGCTTAGTAAAGGGGATCGAGACCCAGTACTTC. Translating gives CASSLVKGIETQYF.

V usage is TRBV24-1 and J usage is TRBJ2-3; the match to TRBD2 covers 12 bases. The CDR3 covers 17 residues. J was trimmed by 4 bases and V by 3 bases; bases with no gene match: 7. Germline lookup yields CDR1 KGHDR and CDR2 SFDVKD. The CDR3 here is CATSDRTSGGTSDTQYF. DNA of the CDR3: TGTGCCACCAGTGATCGAACTAGCGGGGGGACCTCAGATACGCAGTATTTT.

This clonotype showed up many times. The chain is built from TRBV7-2 and TRBJ2-3; no definite D call. This CDR3 spans 14 amino acids. Germline V CDR1 and CDR2: SGHTA, FQGNSA. Trimming removed 4 bases from V and 2 bases from J, with 10 bases in between. The CDR3 DNA reads TGTGCCAGCAGCTCATTAGGGCCCACAGATACGCAGTATTTT. Protein sequence: CASSSLGPTDTQYF.